The present T cell receptor beta chain was sequenced within a study of shared clonotypes between healthy human individuals. TCRdb's copy holds only in-frame clones and misses some; the assay was immunoSEQ multiplex PCR. The repertoire holds approximately 740,000 clones, with around 93% as singletons. The CDR3 has 15 residues. Between the trimmed V and J ends, which lost 3 bases and 1 base, there was a span of 11 bases. Germline loops: CDR1 MDHEN, CDR2 SYDVKM. Positive CCR7 selection of CD45RO-negative cells yielded the naive CD8 cells, and terminally differentiated effector memory CD45RA+ cells were excluded.

The V call is TRBV28, the J call TRBJ2-3; D is uncertain. The sequence derives from a young man in good health. Sequencing input: naive CD8+ T cells sorted from blood. DNA of the CDR3: TGTGCCAGCAGTTTGGGAAGTGTCCGCACAGATACGCAGTATTTT. The encoded protein is CASSLGSVRTDTQYF.